These T cell receptor beta chains were read from a single sample in a study of human T cells and chemical hapten exposure. TCRdb passed the RACE reads through MiXCR, listing each CDR3 protein once. The table records around 92,000 distinct CDR3 sequences, 9.5% to 14% of them present only once. The source was whole blood, collected in connection with sensitization to the hapten diphenylcyclopropenone (DPC). The receptors were gathered from a woman in her sixties with alopecia areata. Some clones in this sample may be carry-over from other donors' samples. Each CDR3 is given with its conserved first and last residue. The D gene is left open where the match is weak. Clone size is not always given. Where it is, it says once, few, many or a class for expanded clones.

CDR3nt: TGTGCCAGCAGCCAAGATCCAGATACGCAGTATTTT
CDR3aa: CASSQDPDTQYF
d_gene: NA
v_gene: TRBV3-1
abundance: NA
j_gene: TRBJ2-3

CDR3nt: TGTGCCAGCAGTGAAGCGGGGACAGGGGCCTACAATGAGCAGTTCTTC
CDR3aa: CASSEAGTGAYNEQFF
d_gene: TRBD1
v_gene: TRBV2
abundance: few
j_gene: TRBJ2-1

CDR3nt: TGTGCCAGCAGTCCTAAGGGCACTAGCCCCCACGAGCAGTACTTC
CDR3aa: CASSPKGTSPHEQYF
d_gene: NA
v_gene: TRBV12-3/TRBV12-4
abundance: NA
j_gene: TRBJ2-7

CDR3nt: TGTGCCATCAGGGGGGACGCTAGTCAGCCCCAGCATTTT
CDR3aa: CAIRGDASQPQHF
d_gene: NA
v_gene: TRBV10-3
abundance: few
j_gene: TRBJ1-5

CDR3nt: TGTGCCAGCAGCCCCCCTAGCGGGGGACAAGATACGCAGTATTTT
CDR3aa: CASSPPSGGQDTQYF
d_gene: TRBD2
v_gene: TRBV3-1
abundance: many
j_gene: TRBJ2-3

CDR3nt: TGTGCCAGCAGCCTCTCCAAGCAGCAGTTCTTC
CDR3aa: CASSLSKQQFF
d_gene: NA
v_gene: TRBV7-6
abundance: many
j_gene: TRBJ2-1

CDR3nt: TGTGCCAGCAGCCCCGGACGGGCTGAAGCTTTCTTT
CDR3aa: CASSPGRAEAFF
d_gene: NA
v_gene: TRBV7-3
abundance: NA
j_gene: TRBJ1-1

CDR3nt: TGTGCCAGCAGAAAACAGGATTCACCCCTCCACTTT
CDR3aa: CASRKQDSPLHF
d_gene: NA
v_gene: TRBV13
abundance: many
j_gene: TRBJ1-6

CDR3nt: TGCGCCAGACCCCTTCGAAGGCTAGCGGAACAAGAGACCCAGTACTTC
CDR3aa: CARPLRRLAEQETQYF
d_gene: TRBD2
v_gene: TRBV5-1
abundance: few
j_gene: TRBJ2-5

CDR3nt: TGTGCCAGCTCACCCCTATTCGACAGGGCGGATGAAGCTTTCTTT
CDR3aa: CASSPLFDRADEAFF
d_gene: TRBD1
v_gene: TRBV18
abundance: once
j_gene: TRBJ1-1

CDR3nt: TGTGCCAGTGGAAGCCAAGGAGATACGCAGTATTTT
CDR3aa: CASGSQGDTQYF
d_gene: NA
v_gene: TRBV19
abundance: few
j_gene: TRBJ2-3

CDR3nt: TGTGCCACCAGCCCCGAGGGACGGAACAATCAGCCCCAGCATTTT
CDR3aa: CATSPEGRNNQPQHF
d_gene: NA
v_gene: TRBV15
abundance: many
j_gene: TRBJ1-5

CDR3nt: TGTGCCAGCAGTGAAGGTTTGGATCTGGGCTACACCTTC
CDR3aa: CASSEGLDLGYTF
d_gene: NA
v_gene: TRBV6-1
abundance: NA
j_gene: TRBJ1-2

CDR3nt: TGTGCCAGCAACTCCGGGACTAGCGGGGGGACAGATACGCAGTATTTT
CDR3aa: CASNSGTSGGTDTQYF
d_gene: TRBD2
v_gene: TRBV6-6
abundance: few
j_gene: TRBJ2-3

CDR3nt: TGCGCCAGCAGCCCAGGGACAGGTAGAGCGCGGGAGCAGTACTTC
CDR3aa: CASSPGTGRAREQYF
d_gene: TRBD1
v_gene: TRBV5-1
abundance: NA
j_gene: TRBJ2-7